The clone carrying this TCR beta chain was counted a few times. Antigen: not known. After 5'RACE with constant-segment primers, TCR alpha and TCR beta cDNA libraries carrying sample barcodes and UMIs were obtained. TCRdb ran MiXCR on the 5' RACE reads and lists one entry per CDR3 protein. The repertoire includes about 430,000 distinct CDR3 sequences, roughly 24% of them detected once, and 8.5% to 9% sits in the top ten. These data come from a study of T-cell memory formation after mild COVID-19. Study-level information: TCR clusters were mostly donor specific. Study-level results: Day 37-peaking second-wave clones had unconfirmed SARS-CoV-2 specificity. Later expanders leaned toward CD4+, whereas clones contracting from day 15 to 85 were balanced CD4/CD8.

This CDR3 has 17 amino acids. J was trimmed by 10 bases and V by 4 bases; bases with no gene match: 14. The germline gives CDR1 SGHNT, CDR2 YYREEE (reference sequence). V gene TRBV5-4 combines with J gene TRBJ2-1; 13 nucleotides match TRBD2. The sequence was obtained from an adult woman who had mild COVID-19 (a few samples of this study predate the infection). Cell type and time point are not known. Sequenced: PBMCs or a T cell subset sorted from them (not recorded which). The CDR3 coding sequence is TGTGCCAGCAGCACACTAGCGGGAGGGCCCCGGTCGTCGGAGCAGTTCTTC. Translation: CASSTLAGGPRSSEQFF. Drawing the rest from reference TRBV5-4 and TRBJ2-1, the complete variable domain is ETGVTQSPTHLIKTRGQQVTLRCSSQSGHNTVSWYQQALGQGPQFIFQYYREEENGRGNFPPRFSGLQFPNYSSELNVNALELDDSALYLCASSTLAGGPRSSEQFFGPGTRLTVL.